Presented here are 22 T cell receptor beta chains from one specimen sequenced in a study of blood T cells in healthy people across ages. Then a second PCR, running roughly 7 to 11 cycles, was carried out with a sample-barcoded 5' primer and a J-beta primer mix. TCRdb reprocessed the 5' RACE reads with MiXCR, giving one entry per CDR3 protein. The sample contains about 930,000 distinct CDR3 sequences, under 35% of which appear only once. Another study also made use of these data, one on T cells of mothers and their children.

The sample taken for sequencing was blood. The receptors here all came from a woman aged 35 to 49 in good health.

This clonotype was observed a few times. The chain links TRBV2 to TRBJ2-4; possible D gene TRBD2, 6 bases. The DNA end lines up better with TRBJ2-7; the J call may be wrong. The CDR3 has 16 residues. Germline values: CDR1 SNHLY, CDR2 FYNNEI. CDR3 protein: CASSEAAGLTGGEQYF. The CDR3 region has the DNA TGTGCCAGCAGTGAAGCGGCGGGACTGACTGGAGGCGAGCAGTACTTC.

This clonotype was counted at least ten times. This chain connects TRBV4-1 to TRBJ2-5; 7 bases align to TRBD1. Trimming at V came to 3 bases and at J to 4 bases, leaving 5 bases not matched to a gene. CDR3 length equals 14 residues. Germline V lookup: CDR1 MGHRA, CDR2 YSYEKL. CDR3 in amino acids: CASSQTGLGETQYF. The CDR3 bases are TGCGCCAGCAGCCAGACAGGGTTGGGAGAGACCCAGTACTTC.

In its sample, this clonotype was seen many times. V is TRBV28 and J is TRBJ2-7; no clear D. The CDR3 is made up of 12 amino acids. The V and J ends lost 1 base and 10 bases respectively, with 11 bases between them. CDR1 and CDR2 from the germline V gene are MDHEN and SYDVKM. CDR3 protein: CASSLSYSSQYF. DNA for the CDR3: TGTGCCAGCAGTTTATCATACAGCTCTCAGTACTTC.

CDR3 nucleotides: TGCAGTGCCAAGGGTGCCTACGAGCAGTACTTC. Translating gives CSAKGAYEQYF. The chain links TRBV20-1 to TRBJ2-7; D gene ambiguous. The CDR3 runs 11 residues. Germline V lookup: CDR1 DFQATT, CDR2 SNEGSKA (reference sequence). Trimming stripped 6 bases from V and 2 bases from J, with 8 bases between.

The V gene is TRBV7-9, the J gene TRBJ2-3; D gene ambiguous. Trimming took off 3 bases at V and 6 bases at J, with 16 bases between the two ends. The CDR3 has 15 residues. Germline CDR1 SEHNR, CDR2 FQNEAQ (reference sequence). CDR3 sequence: CASSFIPQFMDTQYF. DNA for the CDR3: TGTGCCAGCAGCTTTATCCCCCAGTTCATGGATACGCAGTATTTT.

The V gene is TRBV28, the J gene TRBJ1-2; D is possibly TRBD1 (6 bases). V dropped 3 bases and J dropped 10 bases, with 9 bases sitting between them. CDR3 length: 11 amino acids. Germline V gene data show CDR1 as MDHEN and CDR2 as SYDVKM. The DNA for the CDR3 is TGTGCCAGCAGTTTCCGGACAGACTACACCTTC. Translating it yields CASSFRTDYTF.

This rearrangement joins TRBV15 to TRBJ1-5, with D hard to call. This CDR3 has 15 residues. The V end lost 0 bases, the J end lost 8 bases, and 14 bases lay between the germline ends. In germline, CDR1 is LNHNV, CDR2 YYDKDF (reference sequence). As DNA, the CDR3 is TGTGCCACCAGCAGAGAGTCGGGGTTTAATGAGCCCCAGCATTTT. It encodes CATSRESGFNEPQHF.

V is TRBV20-1 and J is TRBJ1-6, with D possibly TRBD1 on 5 matching bases. Trimming took off 3 bases at V and 9 bases at J, with 15 bases between the two ends. The CDR3 totals 14 residues. The germline gives CDR1 DFQATT, CDR2 SNEGSKA (reference sequence). The CDR3 sequence: CSARGPLMSSPLHF. CDR3 nucleotides: TGCAGTGCTAGGGGGCCCCTCATGAGTTCACCCCTCCACTTT.

This sequence joins TRBV3-1 and TRBJ1-1, with D perhaps TRBD1 (6 bases). Germline-derived CDR1 and CDR2 are LGHDT and YNNKEL (reference sequence). The CDR3 covers 14 residues. Trimming cost V 3 bases and J 2 bases, with 10 bases left between them. CDR3 loop: CASSHTGTNTEAFF. In DNA, the CDR3 is TGTGCCAGCAGCCATACAGGGACTAACACTGAAGCTTTCTTT.

This clonotype was detected many times. The chain is built from TRBV12-3 or TRBV12-4 and TRBJ2-7; unclear D gene. Trimming took off 0 bases at V and 3 bases at J, with 9 bases between the two ends. There are 14 residues in the CDR3. CDR3 bases: TGTGCCAGCAGTTTAGCAGGGTTGATCTACGAGCAGTACTTC. Translating it yields CASSLAGLIYEQYF.

V gene TRBV20-1 combines with J gene TRBJ2-5, with TRBD2 identical over 11 bases. CDR1 and CDR2 (germline): DFQATT, SNEGSKA (reference sequence). Germline trimming cut 2 bases from V and 4 bases from J; bases unmatched to any gene: 9. CDR3 length: 16 residues. The CDR3 loop reads CSARSLSGGARETQYF. In DNA, the CDR3 is TGCAGTGCTAGATCACTTAGCGGGGGGGCCCGAGAGACCCAGTACTTC.

Note on this clonotype: A much bigger clone sits one base away, suggesting this may be a read error. This chain joins TRBV27 and TRBJ2-7; possibly TRBD2 for D (7 bases). This CDR3 contains 14 residues. Trimming stripped 6 bases from V and 3 bases from J, with 15 bases between. Germline V gene sequence: CDR1 MNHEY, CDR2 SMNVEV (reference sequence). The CDR3 DNA reads as TGTGCCAGCAGGGGGAAAGGGGGGGACTACGAGCAGTACTTC. It encodes CASRGKGGDYEQYF.

The chain employs TRBV4-1 and TRBJ2-7, with D unclear. Germline values: CDR1 MGHRA, CDR2 YSYEKL. The CDR3 totals 13 residues. The V and J ends lost 4 bases and 6 bases respectively, with 13 bases between them. CDR3 in amino acids: CASSPWVAFEQYF. The CDR3 nucleotides are TGCGCCAGCAGCCCTTGGGTTGCTTTCGAGCAGTACTTC.

The chain is built from TRBV7-3 and TRBJ2-7; 12 bases are shared with TRBD2. This CDR3 is 17 amino acids long. Germline-derived CDR1 and CDR2 are SGHTA and FQGTGA. The trim removed 4 bases at V and 7 bases at J, leaving 14 bases unmatched. CDR3 sequence reads: CASSSVPTSGSYNEQYF. The CDR3, as DNA: TGTGCCAGCAGCTCCGTACCGACTAGCGGGAGCTACAATGAGCAGTACTTC.

V and J are TRBV28 and TRBJ1-2, with unresolved D. Trimming removed 7 bases at V and 4 bases at J, with 13 bases between. The CDR3 has 13 amino acids. The germline CDR1 and CDR2 sequences are MDHEN and SYDVKM. CDR3 protein: CASTLQMTYGYTF. The CDR3 DNA reads TGTGCCAGCACCCTACAGATGACCTATGGCTACACCTTC.

This clonotype has ten or more counts. The J gene is TRBJ2-5, the V gene TRBV2; TRBD1 matches 8 bases. Trimming cost V 1 base and J 3 bases; bases outside gene matches: 10. Germline assignment: CDR1 SNHLY and CDR2 FYNNEI. This CDR3 spans 17 amino acids. The CDR3 DNA is TGTGCCAGCAGTGAAGACAGGACAGGGCTATTAAAAGAGACCCAGTACTTC. Its translation is CASSEDRTGLLKETQYF.

The chain carries TRBV12-3 or TRBV12-4 and TRBJ2-1; 7 bases match TRBD2. V trimming: 7 bases; J trimming: 1 base; junction bases outside the gene matches: 10. CDR3 size: 16 residues. The CDR3 DNA is TGTGCCAGCAACCTCTGGGGGGGAGGGTCCTACAATGAGCAGTTCTTC. This encodes CASNLWGGGSYNEQFF.

Only one count was recorded for this clonotype. Sequence at one end of the junction differs from germline and may be a read error. J is TRBJ1-2 and V is TRBV20-1; 9 positions agree with TRBD1. The length of the CDR3 is 16 residues. Germline V CDR1 and CDR2: DFQATT, SNEGSKA (reference sequence). The CDR3 region is CNARVGPGQGWGGYTF. DNA of the CDR3: TGCAATGCTAGAGTCGGACCGGGACAGGGATGGGGTGGCTACACCTTC.

This clonotype was found a few times. The genes are TRBV2 and TRBJ2-6, with D possibly TRBD1 on 5 matching bases. CDR1 SNHLY and CDR2 FYNNEI come from the germline V gene. Trimming cost V 3 bases and J 0 bases, with 9 bases left between them. The CDR3 extends over 16 amino acids. CDR3 amino acids: CASSDAGFSGANVLTF. CDR3 sequence (DNA): TGTGCCAGCAGTGACGCAGGGTTCTCTGGGGCCAACGTCCTGACTTTC.

A few counts support this clonotype. This rearrangement joins TRBV9 to TRBJ2-5, with D perhaps given as TRBD1 or TRBD2 (6 bases each). The CDR3 has 14 residues. Germline V gene sequence: CDR1 SGDLS, CDR2 YYNGEE. Trimming took off 0 bases at V and 4 bases at J, with 10 bases between the two ends. CDR3 DNA: TGTGCCAGCAGCGTAGGAAGGGGGGCAGAGACCCAGTACTTC. As protein: CASSVGRGAETQYF.

The V call is TRBV6-1, the J call TRBJ1-2; no definite D call. Trimming pared 1 base from V and 2 bases from J, leaving 8 bases between. The CDR3 runs 14 residues. Per germline, CDR1 MNHNS and CDR2 SASEGT. The CDR3 DNA reads TGTGCCAGCAGTGAAGGAGTGTGGAACTATGGCTACACCTTC. It codes for CASSEGVWNYGYTF.

In its sample, this clonotype was seen many times. The chain is built from TRBV6-5 and TRBJ1-6, with D perhaps TRBD1 (5 bases). Trimming took 2 bases from V and 6 from J, leaving 8 bases between them. CDR1 and CDR2 (germline): MNHEY, SVGAGI. The length of the CDR3 is 14 residues. DNA of the CDR3: TGTGCCAGCAGTTACACGGGGGGTAATTCACCCCTCCACTTT. It specifies CASSYTGGNSPLHF.